The clone carrying this TCR beta chain was seen only a few times. Its antigen is not identified. Amplification used 60 Vbeta primers and 13 Jbeta primers. Profiling relied on immunoSEQ multiplex PCR, and the TCRdb table lists in-frame clones only, not all of them. The data hold around 150,000 clones, with over 60% observed a single time. This sample is drawn from a study of cytomegalovirus exposure and HLA in healthy donors. Across the whole study: Earlier results showed roughly 110 million unique TCR beta sequences derived from approximately 180 million T cells. Study findings and constraints: TCR beta V- and J-gene trimming was later associated with a missense DCLRE1C variant. Earlier results showed most TCR beta V segments being productive about 87% or about 30% of the time.

This sequence originates from a woman aged 35 to 49 in good health and CMV-seronegative. Material: PBMCs.

The DNA for the CDR3 is TGCGCCAGCAGCTTGTGTCGGGACAGGGGTAACAATCAGCCCCAGCATTTT. It codes for CASSLCRDRGNNQPQHF. This chain joins TRBV5-1 and TRBJ1-5, with 10 bases matching TRBD1. Germline V lookup: CDR1 SGHRS, CDR2 YFSETQ. This CDR3 is built from 17 residues. V trimming: 1 base; J trimming: 3 bases; junction bases outside the gene matches: 7.